This T cell receptor beta chain was found in a study of blood T cell repertoires in COVID-19. Across the study: The study drew acute and convalescent COVID-19 samples from the United States, Italy and Spain. In each case, the material was cDNA or gDNA derived from T cells, B-cell-depleted T cells, or PBMCs.

In the original analysis: Reference gene primers were amplified, and this amplification served to estimate nucleated cell counts. Sequencing was performed with immunoSEQ multiplex PCR; in TCRdb, only in-frame clones are kept and a portion is missing. V, J and clone size were drawn from that table, and D and trimming were deduced from the DNA. The table has over 150,000 clones, 76% seen once. V dropped 1 base and J dropped 1 base, with 7 bases sitting between them. There are 14 residues in the CDR3. Germline V lookup: CDR1 LNHNV, CDR2 YYDKDF (reference sequence). The specimen was peripheral blood. The chain recombines TRBV15 with TRBJ1-1; possibly TRBD1 for D (5 bases). The sequence derives from a woman older than 75 with acute or convalescent COVID-19. For the CDR3, the DNA is TGTGCCACCAGCAGAGTCACAGGGAACACTGAAGCTTTCTTT. Translating it yields CATSRVTGNTEAFF.